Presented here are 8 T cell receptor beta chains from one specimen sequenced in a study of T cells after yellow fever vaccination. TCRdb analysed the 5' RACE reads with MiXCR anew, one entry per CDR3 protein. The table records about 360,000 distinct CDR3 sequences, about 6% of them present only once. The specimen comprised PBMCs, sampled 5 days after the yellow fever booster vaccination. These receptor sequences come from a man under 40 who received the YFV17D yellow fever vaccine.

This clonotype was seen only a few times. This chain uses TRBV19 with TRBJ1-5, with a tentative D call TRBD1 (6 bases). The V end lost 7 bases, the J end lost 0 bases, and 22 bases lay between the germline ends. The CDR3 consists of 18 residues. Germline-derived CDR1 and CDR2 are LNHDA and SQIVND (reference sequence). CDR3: CASTPGRGTKDSNQPQHF. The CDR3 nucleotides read TGTGCCAGTACCCCTGGGAGGGGGACTAAGGATAGCAATCAGCCCCAGCATTTT.

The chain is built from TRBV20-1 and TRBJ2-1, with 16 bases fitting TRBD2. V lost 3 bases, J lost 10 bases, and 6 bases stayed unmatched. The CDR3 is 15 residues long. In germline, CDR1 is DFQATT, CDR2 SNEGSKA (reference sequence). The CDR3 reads CSARGLAGGPGEQFF. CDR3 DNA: TGCAGTGCTAGGGGACTAGCGGGAGGGCCCGGGGAGCAGTTCTTC.

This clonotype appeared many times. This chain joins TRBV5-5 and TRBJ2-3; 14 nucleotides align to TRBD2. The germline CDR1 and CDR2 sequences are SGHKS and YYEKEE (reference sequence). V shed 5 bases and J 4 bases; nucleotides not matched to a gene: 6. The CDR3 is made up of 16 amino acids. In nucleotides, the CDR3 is TGTGCCAGCAGGGTCGGGACTAGCGGGAGTGCAGATACGCAGTATTTT. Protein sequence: CASRVGTSGSADTQYF.

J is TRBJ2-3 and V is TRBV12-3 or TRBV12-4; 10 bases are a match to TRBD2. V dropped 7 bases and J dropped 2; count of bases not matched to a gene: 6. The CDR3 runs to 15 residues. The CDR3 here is CASIPGLAVTDTQYF. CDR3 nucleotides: TGTGCCAGCATCCCTGGACTAGCGGTCACAGATACGCAGTATTTT.

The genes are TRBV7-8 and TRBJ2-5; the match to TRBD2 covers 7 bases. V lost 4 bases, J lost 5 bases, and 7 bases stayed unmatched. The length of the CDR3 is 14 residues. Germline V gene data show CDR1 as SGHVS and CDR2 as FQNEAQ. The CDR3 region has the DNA TGTGCCAGCAGCTCGCTAGCGGCTGGGGAGACCCAGTACTTC. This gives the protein CASSSLAAGETQYF.

The CDR3 reads CASSSTGGRVEKLFF. In nucleotides, the CDR3 is TGTGCCAGCAGCTCCACAGGGGGAAGGGTGGAAAAACTGTTTTTT. The chain carries TRBV7-2 and TRBJ1-4, with 8 bases matching TRBD1. Losses at the gene ends were 4 bases for V and 8 bases for J; bases not matched to a gene: 9. The CDR3 runs to 15 residues. From germline, CDR1 is SGHTA and CDR2 FQGNSA.

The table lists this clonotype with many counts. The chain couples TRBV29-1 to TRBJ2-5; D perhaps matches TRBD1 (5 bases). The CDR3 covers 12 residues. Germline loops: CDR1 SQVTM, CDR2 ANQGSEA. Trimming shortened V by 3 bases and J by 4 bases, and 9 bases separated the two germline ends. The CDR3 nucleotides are TGCAGCGTTGACAGGGATCGAGAGACCCAGTACTTC. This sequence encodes CSVDRDRETQYF.

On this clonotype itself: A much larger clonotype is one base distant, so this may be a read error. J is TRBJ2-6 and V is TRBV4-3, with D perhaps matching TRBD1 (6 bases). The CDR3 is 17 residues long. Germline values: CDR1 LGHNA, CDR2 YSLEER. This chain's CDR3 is CASSQEPGVSGANILTF. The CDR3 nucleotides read TGCGCCAGCAGCCAAGAGCCAGGGGTCTCTGGGGCCAACATCCTGACTTTC.